The entry that follows covers one TCR beta chain sequence. Its antigen is still unknown. This sample is drawn from a study of T cells after yellow fever vaccination. In the study overall: Preparing low-cell-number fractions relied on SMART-Seq v4 Ultra Low Input. Study results and limitations: Reappearance after the booster was seen for most primary-vaccination clones, at 96% CD4 and roughly 90% CD8. Any FACS-sorted repertoire could hold abundant clonotypes that contaminate it from the bulk population.

The CDR3 length is 15 residues. Trimming left V 7 bases short and J 3 bases short, with 16 bases between. They built TCR cDNA with 5'RACE template switching, a step that put in a universal primer site and UMIs. TCRdb fed the 5' RACE reads into MiXCR, producing one record per CDR3 protein. The sample records some 300,000 distinct CDR3 sequences, 8.1% being singletons. The chain recombines TRBV12-3 or TRBV12-4 with TRBJ1-5; D is possibly TRBD1 (5 bases). The sequences come from PBMCs, collected about 41 days after the first yellow fever vaccination. The source is a man younger than 35 who received the YFV17D yellow fever vaccine. The CDR3 here is CASKRGGSHNQPQHF. The DNA of the CDR3 is TGTGCCAGCAAAAGGGGAGGTTCCCACAATCAGCCCCAGCATTTT.